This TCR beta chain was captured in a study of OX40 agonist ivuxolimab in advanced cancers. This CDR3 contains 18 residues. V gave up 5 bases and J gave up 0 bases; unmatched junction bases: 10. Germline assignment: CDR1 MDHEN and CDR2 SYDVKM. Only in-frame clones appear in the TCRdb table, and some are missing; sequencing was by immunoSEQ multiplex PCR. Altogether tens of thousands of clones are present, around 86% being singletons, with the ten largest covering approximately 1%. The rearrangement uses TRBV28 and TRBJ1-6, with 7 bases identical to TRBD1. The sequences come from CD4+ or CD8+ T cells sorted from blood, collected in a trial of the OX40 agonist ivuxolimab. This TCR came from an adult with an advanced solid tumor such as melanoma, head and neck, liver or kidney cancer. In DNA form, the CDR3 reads TGTGCCAGCAGTCCGATAGGACAGGCCAGCTCCTATAATTCACCCCTCCACTTT. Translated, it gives CASSPIGQASSYNSPLHF.